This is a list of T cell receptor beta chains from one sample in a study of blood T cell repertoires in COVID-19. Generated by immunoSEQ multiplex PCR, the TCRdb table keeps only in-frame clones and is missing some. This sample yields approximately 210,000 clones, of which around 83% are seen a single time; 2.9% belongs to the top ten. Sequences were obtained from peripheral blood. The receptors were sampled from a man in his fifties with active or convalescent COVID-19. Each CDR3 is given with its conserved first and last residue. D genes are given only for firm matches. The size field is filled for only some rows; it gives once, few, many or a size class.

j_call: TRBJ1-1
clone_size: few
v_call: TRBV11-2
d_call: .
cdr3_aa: CASSYQMVNTEAFF
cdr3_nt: TGTGCCAGCAGCTATCAGATGGTGAACACTGAAGCTTTCTTT

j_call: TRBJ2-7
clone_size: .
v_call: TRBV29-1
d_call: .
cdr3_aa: CSVEVRRQEQYF
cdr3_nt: TGCAGCGTTGAAGTGCGGAGGCAAGAGCAGTACTTC

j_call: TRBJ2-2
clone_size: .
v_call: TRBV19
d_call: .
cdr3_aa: CASSDRPGTLNTGELFF
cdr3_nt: TGTGCCAGTAGTGATCGGCCCGGGACACTTAACACCGGGGAGCTGTTTTTT

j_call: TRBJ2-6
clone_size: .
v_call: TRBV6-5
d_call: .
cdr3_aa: CASRAGSSGANVLTF
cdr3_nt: TGTGCCAGCAGGGCAGGATCCTCTGGGGCCAACGTCCTGACTTTC

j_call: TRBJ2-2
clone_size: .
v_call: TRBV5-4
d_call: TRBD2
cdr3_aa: CASTSRASGVNTGELFF
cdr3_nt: TGTGCCAGCACCTCCCGGGCTAGCGGGGTAAACACCGGGGAGCTGTTTTTT

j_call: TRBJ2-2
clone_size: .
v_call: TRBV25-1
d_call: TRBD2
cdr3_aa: CASSEWVSGKGTTGELFF
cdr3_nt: TGTGCCAGCAGTGAATGGGTTAGCGGGAAGGGAACCACCGGGGAGCTGTTTTTT

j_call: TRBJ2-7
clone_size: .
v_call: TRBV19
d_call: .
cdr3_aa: CASSIRGPAYEQYF
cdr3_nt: TGTGCCAGTAGTATCAGGGGTCCCGCCTACGAGCAGTACTTC

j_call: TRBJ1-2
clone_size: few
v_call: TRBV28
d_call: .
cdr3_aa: CASTPSGRGAGYTF
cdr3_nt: TGTGCCAGCACGCCCTCCGGCCGGGGAGCTGGCTACACCTTC

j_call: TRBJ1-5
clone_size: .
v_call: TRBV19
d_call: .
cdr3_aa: CASSIGTWRGNQPQHF
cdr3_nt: TGTGCCAGTAGTATAGGGACCTGGAGGGGCAATCAGCCCCAGCATTTT

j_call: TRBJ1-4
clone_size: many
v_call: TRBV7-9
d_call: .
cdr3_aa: CASSPDRRTPSEKLFF
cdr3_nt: TGTGCCAGCAGCCCGGATCGAAGGACACCTTCGGAAAAACTGTTTTTT

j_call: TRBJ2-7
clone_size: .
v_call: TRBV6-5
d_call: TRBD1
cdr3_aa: CASSSPRTGGSYEQYF
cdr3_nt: TGTGCCAGCAGTTCACCAAGGACAGGGGGTTCCTACGAGCAGTACTTC

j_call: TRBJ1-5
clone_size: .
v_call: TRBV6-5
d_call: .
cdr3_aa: CASSYSSGGNQPQHF
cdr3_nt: TGTGCCAGCAGTTACTCGTCAGGGGGCAATCAGCCCCAGCATTTT

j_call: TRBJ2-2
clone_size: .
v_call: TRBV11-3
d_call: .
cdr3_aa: CASSLEGGRDTGELFF
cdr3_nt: TGTGCCAGCAGCTTAGAAGGTGGGCGGGACACCGGGGAGCTGTTTTTT

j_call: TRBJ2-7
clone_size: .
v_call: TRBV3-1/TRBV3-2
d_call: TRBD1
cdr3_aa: CASSPPGQGYSYEQYF
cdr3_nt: TGTGCCAGCAGCCCCCCGGGACAGGGCTACTCCTACGAGCAGTACTTC

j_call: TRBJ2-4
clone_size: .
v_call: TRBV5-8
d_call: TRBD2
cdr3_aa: CASSWRGLAKKNIQYF
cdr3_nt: TGTGCCAGCAGCTGGCGGGGACTAGCGAAAAAAAACATTCAGTACTTC

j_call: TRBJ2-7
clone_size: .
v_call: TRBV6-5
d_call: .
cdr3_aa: CASSYSEYVAYEQYF
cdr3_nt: TGTGCCAGCAGTTACTCGGAGTACGTAGCCTACGAGCAGTACTTC

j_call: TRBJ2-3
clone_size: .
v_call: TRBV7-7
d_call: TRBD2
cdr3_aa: CASSLRDIAGGTDTQYF
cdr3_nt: TGTGCTAGCAGCTTAAGGGATATAGCGGGAGGTACAGATACGCAGTATTTT

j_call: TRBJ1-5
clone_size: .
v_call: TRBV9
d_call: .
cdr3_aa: CASSPGVGASNQPQHF
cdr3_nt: TGTGCCAGCAGCCCAGGGGTTGGGGCAAGCAATCAGCCCCAGCATTTT

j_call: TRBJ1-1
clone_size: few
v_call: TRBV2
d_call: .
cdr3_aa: CASTLEENTEAFF
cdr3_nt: TGTGCCAGCACCCTAGAGGAGAACACTGAAGCTTTCTTT

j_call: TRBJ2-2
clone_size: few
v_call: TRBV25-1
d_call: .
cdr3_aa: CASSELRGGTGELFF
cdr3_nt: TGTGCCAGCAGTGAATTAAGGGGCGGAACCGGGGAGCTGTTTTTT

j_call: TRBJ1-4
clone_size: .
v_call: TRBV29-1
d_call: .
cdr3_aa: CSVETENEKLFF
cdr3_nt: TGCAGCGTTGAAACCGAGAATGAAAAACTGTTTTTT

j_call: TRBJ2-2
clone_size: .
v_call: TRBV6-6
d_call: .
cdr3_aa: CASSYRGSTGELFF
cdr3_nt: TGTGCCAGCAGTTACAGGGGATCCACCGGGGAGCTGTTTTTT

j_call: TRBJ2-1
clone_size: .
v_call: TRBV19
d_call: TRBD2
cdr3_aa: CASTGTRAYNEQFF
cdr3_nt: TGTGCCAGTACCGGGACTAGGGCCTACAATGAGCAGTTCTTC

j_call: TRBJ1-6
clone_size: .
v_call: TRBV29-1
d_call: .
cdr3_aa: CSVEIEGSNSPLHF
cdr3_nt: TGCAGCGTTGAAATTGAGGGCAGCAATTCACCCCTCCACTTT

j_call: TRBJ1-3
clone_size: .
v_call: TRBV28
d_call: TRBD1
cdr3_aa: CASSPGGALGNTIYF
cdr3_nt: TGTGCCAGCAGCCCAGGGGGCGCGTTGGGAAACACCATATATTTT

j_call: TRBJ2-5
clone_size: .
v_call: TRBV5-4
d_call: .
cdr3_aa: CASSRGTVGYQETQYF
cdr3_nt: TGTGCCAGCAGCCGGGGGACCGTGGGTTACCAAGAGACCCAGTACTTC

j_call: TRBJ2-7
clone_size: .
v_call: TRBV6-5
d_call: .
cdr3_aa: CASSPRRGQSYEQYF
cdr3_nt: TGTGCCAGCAGCCCCCGGCGGGGGCAGTCCTACGAGCAGTACTTC

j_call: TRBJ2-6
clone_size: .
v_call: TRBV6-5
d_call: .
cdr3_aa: CASSYPGGANVLTF
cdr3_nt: TGTGCCAGCAGTTACCCGGGGGGGGCCAACGTCCTGACTTTC

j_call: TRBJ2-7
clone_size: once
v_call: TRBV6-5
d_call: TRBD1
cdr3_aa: CASSYGQGESYEQYF
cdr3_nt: TGTGCCAGCAGTTACGGGCAGGGGGAGAGCTACGAGCAGTACTTC